These 20 T cell receptor beta chains share one sample of origin, sequenced in a study of shared clonotypes between healthy human individuals. Sequencing was performed with immunoSEQ multiplex PCR; in TCRdb, only in-frame clones are kept and a portion is missing. The sample yields about 600,000 clones, around 80% seen once. The sequencing sample was made of PBMCs. These receptors came from a woman aged 40 to 50 in good health. Some clones in this sample may be carry-over from other donors' samples.

Notes on this clone: A single base separates this from a much larger clone, so it may be a read error. The chain combines TRBV7-6 with TRBJ2-2; D unclear. CDR1 and CDR2 from the germline V gene are SGHVS and FNYEAQ. The CDR3 is made up of 14 amino acids. Trimming removed 1 base at V and 1 base at J, with 4 bases between. This CDR3 is CASSLGLNTGELFF. CDR3 in DNA: TGTGCCAGCAGCTTAGGGCTGAACACCGGGGAGCTGTTTTTT.

About this clone: This sample also contains other DNA sequences that code for the same CDR3. V and J are TRBV9 and TRBJ1-2; D call uncertain. The CDR3 length is 12 residues. Germline-derived CDR1 and CDR2 are SGDLS and YYNGEE. The germline V and J ends were trimmed by 0 bases and 8 bases, with 8 bases remaining between them. The CDR3 reads CASSVEGRGYTF. The CDR3, as DNA: TGTGCCAGCAGCGTAGAGGGCAGAGGCTACACCTTC.

In regard to this clone: A far larger clone is one base from this, pointing to a likely read error. The sample has other DNA sequences that encode this CDR3 too. V gene TRBV5-1 combines with J gene TRBJ2-2; D is unclear. Germline assignment: CDR1 SGHRS and CDR2 YFSETQ. Trimming shortened V by 4 bases and J by 8 bases, and 15 bases separated the two germline ends. The CDR3 spans 14 residues. The CDR3 DNA follows: TGCGCCAGCAGCCCCTTTGGCGGTGGTGGGGAGCTGTTTTTT. Its protein product is CASSPFGGGGELFF.

This chain joins TRBV5-4 and TRBJ2-7, with D unclear. Germline V gene sequence: CDR1 SGHNT, CDR2 YYREEE (reference sequence). V lost 4 bases and J lost 0, with 8 bases in between. CDR3 size: 13 residues. In DNA form, the CDR3 reads TGTGCCAGCAGCCCGGCGGCCTCCTACGAGCAGTACTTC. Translation gives CASSPAASYEQYF.

The V call is TRBV19, the J call TRBJ1-1, with D possibly TRBD1 on 5 matching bases. V was trimmed by 7 bases and J by 3 bases, leaving 15 bases between them. This CDR3 has 14 amino acids. Germline loops: CDR1 LNHDA, CDR2 SQIVND (reference sequence). CDR3 in amino acids: CASTYGVGDTEAFF. CDR3 nucleotide sequence: TGTGCCAGTACCTATGGGGTGGGGGACACTGAAGCTTTCTTT. Filled out from reference TRBV19 and TRBJ1-1, the complete variable domain reads DGGITQSPKYLFRKEGQNVTLSCEQNLNHDAMYWYRQDPGQGLRLIYYSQIVNDFQKGDIAEGYSVSREKKESFPLTVTSAQKNPTAFYLCASTYGVGDTEAFFGQGTRLTVV.

The chain uses TRBV28 and TRBJ2-2; D call uncertain. Germline V gene lookup returns CDR1 MDHEN and CDR2 SYDVKM. Between the trimmed V and J ends, which lost 11 bases and 0 bases, there was a span of 7 bases. The CDR3 is 12 residues long. The CDR3 sequence: CAQATNTGELFF. The CDR3 DNA follows: TGTGCCCAAGCCACGAACACCGGGGAGCTGTTTTTT.

The gene calls are TRBV6-6 and TRBJ1-5, with D hard to call. Germline V lookup: CDR1 MNHNY, CDR2 SVGAGI (reference sequence). CDR3 length: 15 amino acids. The germline V and J ends were trimmed by 5 bases and 1 base, with 12 bases remaining between them. The CDR3 sequence is CASSRLRTSNQPQHF. The CDR3 DNA follows: TGTGCCAGCAGTCGTCTCAGGACGAGCAATCAGCCCCAGCATTTT.

V is TRBV28 and J is TRBJ2-3, with 7 bases aligning to TRBD1. The V and J ends lost 6 bases and 0 bases, in that order; junction bases with no gene match: 6. CDR1 MDHEN and CDR2 SYDVKM come from the germline V gene. CDR3 size: 15 residues. The CDR3 spells CASSTRQGSTDTQYF. CDR3 nucleotide sequence: TGTGCCAGCAGCACCCGACAGGGAAGCACAGATACGCAGTATTTT.

This chain connects TRBV2 to TRBJ1-4; D may be TRBD1 (6 bases). Germline V lookup: CDR1 SNHLY, CDR2 FYNNEI. The V end was cut by 3 bases, the J end by 4 bases, with 12 bases between. CDR3 size: 15 residues. CDR3 residues: CASSDWGRGNEKLFF. The CDR3 DNA follows: TGTGCCAGCAGTGATTGGGGCAGGGGTAATGAAAAACTGTTTTTT.

The chain carries TRBV19 and TRBJ2-1, with a weak D call TRBD1 (5 bases). This CDR3 is 14 amino acids long. V lost 6 bases and J 9 bases, leaving 18 bases between the germline ends. The V gene's germline CDR1 is LNHDA and CDR2 SQIVND (reference sequence). The CDR3 reads CASRNRQKLGEQFF. For the CDR3, the DNA is TGTGCCAGTAGGAATAGACAGAAACTGGGTGAGCAGTTCTTC.

As regards this clone: Given a much more abundant clone one base away, this may be a read error. The chain links TRBV10-3 to TRBJ2-6, with TRBD1 identical over 7 bases. Germline V gene sequence: CDR1 ENHRY, CDR2 SYGVKD. This CDR3 is 15 amino acids long. Unmatched junction bases numbered 8, after V lost 4 bases and J lost 8 bases. The CDR3 is CAISVRGPGTNVLTF. In DNA, the CDR3 is TGTGCCATCAGTGTGAGGGGGCCCGGGACCAACGTCCTGACTTTC.

The CDR3 reads CASSLEAGANTEAFF. The CDR3 DNA is TGCGCCAGCAGCTTGGAGGCCGGGGCGAACACTGAAGCTTTCTTT. The chain is built from TRBV5-1 and TRBJ1-1; a weak D match, TRBD1 (5 bases). V lost 0 bases to trimming and J lost 1 base, with 10 bases between them. Germline V CDR1 and CDR2: SGHRS, YFSETQ. CDR3 length equals 15 residues.

With respect to this clone: An end of the junction does not agree with germline; a read error may underlie this. Different DNA sequences within this sample yield the same CDR3. V gene TRBV30 combines with J gene TRBJ1-2, with no clear D. Germline lookup yields CDR1 GTSNPN and CDR2 SVGIG (reference sequence). This CDR3 is built from 14 residues. CDR3 protein: CAWQRRVANYGYTF. The DNA for the CDR3 is TGTGCCTGGCAGCGGCGGGTCGCTAACTACGGCTACACCTTC.

The chain is built from TRBV18 and TRBJ2-7; 8 bases line up with TRBD2. Germline-derived CDR1 and CDR2 are KGHSH and LQKENI. V gave up 2 bases and J gave up 6 bases; unmatched junction bases: 6. There are 14 residues in the CDR3. The DNA for the CDR3 is TGTGCCAGCTCACCAAGCGGGAGTGTCGGCGAGCAGTACTTC. Its translation is CASSPSGSVGEQYF.

V is TRBV6-6 and J is TRBJ2-5; maybe TRBD1 (6 bases). The J call may be in error: the DNA end matches TRBJ2-7 better. Germline CDR1 is MNHNY and CDR2 is SVGAGI (reference sequence). The CDR3 runs 12 residues. The CDR3 region has the DNA TGTGCCAGCGCAGGGGTGACCTACGAGCAGTACTTC. This gives the protein CASAGVTYEQYF.

The V gene is TRBV11-2, the J gene TRBJ2-7; 10 bases line up with TRBD2. The CDR3 has 16 amino acids. Germline values: CDR1 SGHAT, CDR2 FQNNGV. Trimming at V came to 0 bases and at J to 5 bases, leaving 7 bases not matched to a gene. The DNA of the CDR3 is TGTGCCAGCAGCTTAGAAGTAGCGGGAGGATTAGACGAGCAGTACTTC. This encodes CASSLEVAGGLDEQYF.

In DNA, the CDR3 is TGTGCCAGCAGCTTAGGGGGGGCCCAAGAGACCCAGTACTTC. This gives the protein CASSLGGAQETQYF. V gene TRBV11-3 combines with J gene TRBJ2-5; either TRBD1 or TRBD2 may fit D (6 bases each). Germline assignment: CDR1 SGHNT and CDR2 YENEEA. This CDR3 has 14 residues. Between the trimmed V and J ends, which lost 1 base and 1 base, there was a span of 7 bases.

Only a few counts were recorded for this clone. At the DNA level, this CDR3 is encoded by other sequences in the same sample as well. The CDR3 sequence is CASSRSGSLSYEQYF. In nucleotides, the CDR3 is TGTGCCAGCAGCCGGAGCGGGAGCCTCTCCTACGAGCAGTACTTC. The gene calls are TRBV28 and TRBJ2-7, with TRBD2 matching 8 bases. This CDR3 has 15 amino acids. With 6 bases clipped from V and 0 bases from J, the junction kept 7 bases outside the gene matches. Germline loops: CDR1 MDHEN, CDR2 SYDVKM.

The J gene is TRBJ2-5, the V gene TRBV30; the match to TRBD2 covers 13 bases. Trimming removed 2 bases from V and 4 bases from J; junction bases left unmatched: 7. CDR1 is GTSNPN, CDR2 SVGIG, per germline (reference sequence). This CDR3 is built from 16 residues. The CDR3 region is CAWSRRTSGSGETQYF. The CDR3, as DNA: TGTGCCTGGAGTCGGCGGACTAGCGGGAGCGGAGAGACCCAGTACTTC.

This rearrangement joins TRBV27 to TRBJ1-3; D remains ambiguous. This CDR3 is 14 amino acids long. Trimming cost V 3 bases and J 2 bases, with 8 bases left between them. The V gene's germline CDR1 is MNHEY and CDR2 SMNVEV (reference sequence). Here the CDR3 reads CASSFSGAGNTIYF. The DNA of the CDR3 is TGTGCCAGCAGTTTCTCCGGAGCTGGAAACACCATATATTTT.